This T cell receptor (beta chain) was obtained from a study of blood T cell repertoires in COVID-19 (dated by TCRdb to the early 2020s). Background for the entire study: Collaborator samples came from the United States, Italy and Spain and covered acute and convalescent phases of COVID-19. The prospective study material was composed of cDNA or gDNA derived from T cells, B-cell-depleted T cells, or PBMCs. Subjects who had been exposed to COVID-19, were actively infected with it, or had recovered from it provided the deeply sampled blood TCRbeta repertoires that made up the dataset. The repertoires were released in a freely available public database meant as a resource for research on the immune response to SARS-CoV-2. Samples came from the ongoing ImmuneRACE study (first 160 participants) plus 1,254 subjects from 6 global collaborators. Sample metadata almost always included a de-identified subject ID, COVID-19 status, age in years and sex. HLA class I and class II types, where available, came from metadata supplied by the sample provider rather than from assay-based typing. The investigation overall reported the following: The quantity of clinical and demographic metadata differed by source and by participant and was supplied without curation.

TCRbeta CDR3 regions were amplified from genomic DNA by means of the immunoSEQ Assay, a bias-controlled multiplex PCR. The study's processing was this. Nucleated cell counts per sample were estimated from amplification of reference gene primers within the assay. To quantify the absolute abundance of each unique TCRbeta CDR3 rearrangement, sequence reads were collapsed and filtered. For each sample, productive Simpson clonality was calculated as the square root of Simpson's diversity index over productive rearrangements. TCRdb carries this immuneACCESS record with in-frame sequences only. Its versions omit some clonotypes, under half of them owing to an unresolved V gene in the studies checked, with the rest unexplained. V, J and clone size are taken as reported in that table, and D and trimming were inferred from the DNA itself. Within this sample are over 95,000 clones, with about nine tenths of them counted one time only. Under 6% of the sample belongs to the ten largest clones.

Each collaborating institution followed its own protocols to collect whole blood in K2EDTA tubes. For TCRbeta analysis, collaborators shipped samples as frozen whole blood, isolated PBMCs, or DNA extracted from either of those sample types. The germline V gene encodes CDR1 LNHDA and CDR2 SQIVND (reference sequence). The cysteine opens and the phenylalanine closes a CDR3 of 17 amino acids. Just CDR3 DNA is preserved here, 51 bases in frame from base 1. Trimming takes 0 bases from V and 5 bases from J, and the germline ends sit 17 bases apart. As regards this clone: Its antigen is unknown. No much larger clonotype is one base removed from it; base qualities were not supplied.

Sequenced: peripheral blood. This clonotype was sampled from a woman aged 45-60 years with acute or convalescent COVID-19. Recombination joined TRBV19 with TRBJ1-5, with the D gene too uncertain to name. The CDR3 has the sequence CASSIDVLRFEDQPQHF. The DNA sequence reads TGTGCCAGTAGTATAGACGTCCTCCGGTTCGAAGATCAGCCCCAGCATTTT.